This T cell receptor (beta chain) comes out of a study of shared clonotypes between healthy human individuals. The study, taken as a whole, reports: The study generally estimated greater richness for naive than memory subsets.

For this clone: Its target is not known.

The table came from immunoSEQ multiplex PCR; TCRdb's copy has only in-frame clones and leaves some out. The sample gives about 2.5 million clones, just under 95% of which show up once; 0.37% is in the top ten. All donors qualified as healthy HIV-negative adults and had experienced no recent acute infections or vaccinations. The CDR3 runs to 16 residues. CDR1 LNHDA and CDR2 SQIVND come from the germline V gene (reference sequence). The germline V and J ends were trimmed by 5 bases and 0 bases, with 14 bases remaining between them. The material sequenced was naive CD4+ T cells from PBMCs. Regarding subset: CD45RA+ positively selected. The source is a man aged 18-30 years in good health. Some clones in this sample may be carry-over from other donors' samples. V usage is TRBV19 and J usage is TRBJ2-1, with D tentatively TRBD2 (7 bases). This CDR3 is CASSAQGGGSYNEQFF. CDR3 nucleotide sequence: TGTGCCAGTAGTGCCCAGGGAGGGGGCTCCTACAATGAGCAGTTCTTC. The variable domain in full, completed from reference TRBV19 and TRBJ2-1, reads DGGITQSPKYLFRKEGQNVTLSCEQNLNHDAMYWYRQDPGQGLRLIYYSQIVNDFQKGDIAEGYSVSREKKESFPLTVTSAQKNPTAFYLCASSAQGGGSYNEQFFGPGTRLTVL.